The present TCR beta chain was sequenced within a study of blood T cell repertoires in COVID-19. Background on the study: Acute-phase and convalescent COVID-19 samples originated in the United States, Italy and Spain. T cells, B-cell-depleted T cells, or PBMCs provided the cDNA or gDNA that served as material.

The CDR3 loop spans 15 amino acids. Trimming took 0 bases from V and 5 from J; bases not matched to a gene: 4. Per germline, CDR1 SGHNT and CDR2 YYREEE (reference sequence). This clone appeared a few times. As originally analysed: Quantification of nucleated cells was approximated via reference gene primer amplification. Clones were read by immunoSEQ multiplex PCR, and TCRdb kept only the in-frame ones, dropping some. The V and J calls and clone size were taken over from that table, and D and trimming were inferred from the DNA. Of fewer than 200,000 clones detected, about 85% appear once; the ten largest clones hold approximately 1.2%.

The sequenced material came from peripheral blood. The V and J genes are TRBV5-4 and TRBJ1-4, with 7 bases identical to TRBD1. This sequence originates from a man between 60 and 75 years old who had recovered from COVID-19. Here the CDR3 reads CASSLGGQKNEKLFF. The CDR3, as DNA: TGTGCCAGCAGCTTGGGGGGACAGAAGAATGAAAAACTGTTTTTT.